The 29 T cell receptor beta chains presented below share a single source sample, sequenced in a study of beta chain features in type 1 diabetes (dated by TCRdb to 2016 to 2019). Summary of the overall study and its limitations: A moderate but significant shortening of TCRB CDR3 length was observed in type 1 diabetes patients in all four CD4+ subsets.

Their specific antigens are unknown. Receptors were amplified or captured by the immunoSEQ multiplex PCR assay. The entire amount of isolated RNA was reverse transcribed using the High Capacity cDNA Reverse Transcription Kit, so the sequenced TCRB transcripts were expressed ones. TCRdb carries this immuneACCESS record with in-frame sequences only. Its versions omit some clonotypes, under half of them owing to an unresolved V gene in the studies checked, with the rest unexplained. In this sample the table shows about 660,000 clones, about 14% of which occur a single time. Jointly, the top ten make up 0.035% to 0.045% of the sample. The sequenced sample consisted of naive CD4+ T cells from blood. Sample cell subset or site, as interpreted from the label and publication: true naive CD4+ T cells. These receptors all stem from a man aged 18 to 35 with type 1 diabetes.

V and J are TRBV7-3 and TRBJ2-7; 8 bases agree with TRBD1. Germline V gene sequence: CDR1 SGHTA, CDR2 FQGTGA. The CDR3 extends over 16 amino acids. With V trimmed by 4 bases and J by 5 bases, 13 bases remained unmatched. DNA for the CDR3: TGTGCCAGCAGCTCGGCAGGGGGCGGAGGTTTCAACGAGCAGTACTTC. This encodes CASSSAGGGGFNEQYF. Full variable domain (outside the CDR3, taken from reference TRBV7-3 and TRBJ2-7): GAGVSQTPSNKVTEKGKYVELRCDPISGHTALYWYRQSLGQGPEFLIYFQGTGAADDSGLPNDRFFAVRPEGSVSTLKIQRTERGDSAVYLCASSSAGGGGFNEQYFGPGTRLTVT.

This clone has a handful of counts. V is TRBV29-1 and J is TRBJ2-2; a possible D gene is TRBD1 (6 bases). The CDR3 contains 17 residues. V was pared by 7 bases and J by 1 base, with 22 bases between. From germline, CDR1 is SQVTM and CDR2 ANQGSEA. In nucleotides, the CDR3 is TGCAGCGCCGTCCGCGCAGGGGTGCTAATGAACACCGGGGAGCTGTTTTTT. Its translation: CSAVRAGVLMNTGELFF.

The chain couples TRBV28 to TRBJ2-1; the D gene could be TRBD1 or TRBD2 (5 bases each). The length of the CDR3 is 16 residues. V lost 5 bases to trimming and J lost 0 bases, with 14 bases between them. CDR1 and CDR2 from the germline V gene are MDHEN and SYDVKM. The CDR3 DNA reads as TGTGCCAGCAGTCTGGGGTATGGGGGCTCCTACAATGAGCAGTTCTTC. Its translation is CASSLGYGGSYNEQFF.

This clone appeared a few times. V gene TRBV11-2 combines with J gene TRBJ2-5; 10 positions match TRBD2. The CDR3 covers 18 residues. CDR1 SGHAT and CDR2 FQNNGV come from the germline V gene. The trim removed 5 bases at V and 5 bases at J, leaving 17 bases unmatched. The DNA of the CDR3 is TGTGCCAGCAGCGCTATGCCCCAGAGCGGGGGGGCCGGGGAGACCCAGTACTTC. Protein sequence: CASSAMPQSGGAGETQYF. Filled out from reference TRBV11-2 and TRBJ2-5, the complete variable domain reads EAGVAQSPRYKIIEKRQSVAFWCNPISGHATLYWYQQILGQGPKLLIQFQNNGVVDDSQLPKDRFSAERLKGVDSTLKIQPAKLEDSAVYLCASSAMPQSGGAGETQYFGPGTRLLVL.

V usage is TRBV2 and J usage is TRBJ2-7, with 7 bases aligning to TRBD1. CDR3 size: 14 residues. The V gene end was trimmed by 10 bases and the J gene end by 6 bases; junction bases not matched to a gene: 15. Germline V CDR1 and CDR2: SNHLY, FYNNEI. CDR3 residues: CATRDRSSAGEQYF. Here the CDR3 DNA reads TGTGCCACCCGGGACAGATCGAGTGCGGGCGAGCAGTACTTC.

CDR3 amino acids: CAISEMDGQETQYF. The DNA of the CDR3 is TGTGCCATCAGTGAGATGGACGGACAAGAGACCCAGTACTTC. V and J are TRBV10-3 and TRBJ2-5; D unresolved. V lost 2 bases to trimming and J lost 2 bases, with 9 bases between them. This CDR3 has 14 amino acids. CDR1 ENHRY and CDR2 SYGVKD come from the germline V gene.

This clone was observed a handful of times. This chain uses TRBV21-1 with TRBJ2-1; the table assigns TRBD1, which was not confirmed against the DNA. TRBV21-1 is shown as a pseudogene. CDR3 length: 17 residues. The CDR3 sequence: CASSIAHRAYSYNEQFF. In DNA, the CDR3 is TGTGCCAGCAGCATCGCGCACAGAGCTTACTCCTACAATGAGCAGTTCTTC.

This clone was counted a few times. V is TRBV5-1 and J is TRBJ2-3, with D maybe TRBD2 (6 bases). V was pared by 5 bases and J by 2 bases, with 9 bases between. The CDR3 consists of 13 residues. Germline values: CDR1 SGHRS, CDR2 YFSETQ. The CDR3 nucleotides are TGCGCCAGCAGACCGGGAGTCACAGATACGCAGTATTTT. This translates into CASRPGVTDTQYF.

This clone has just a few counts. The chain joins TRBV6-6 to TRBJ2-2; D may correspond to TRBD1 or TRBD2 (5 bases each). Germline CDR1 is MNHNY and CDR2 is SVGAGI (reference sequence). The CDR3 loop spans 14 amino acids. V was shortened by 5 bases and J by 5 bases, with 12 bases between the two germline ends. This chain's CDR3 is CASSHTGTTGELFF. The CDR3 nucleotides are TGTGCCAGCAGTCACACCGGGACGACCGGGGAGCTGTTTTTT.

In this sample, this clone turned up a few times. J is TRBJ2-1 and V is TRBV5-1; 10 bases map to TRBD2. J was trimmed by 10 bases and V by 0 bases; bases with no gene match: 7. Germline V lookup: CDR1 SGHRS, CDR2 YFSETQ. The CDR3 contains 15 residues. The CDR3 reads CASSLGLAGAEEQFF. The DNA of the CDR3 is TGCGCCAGCAGCTTGGGGCTAGCGGGAGCGGAGGAGCAGTTCTTC.

This clone was counted between two and nine times. J is TRBJ1-1 and V is TRBV5-4; 8 nucleotides agree with TRBD1. The ends lost 5 bases at V and 1 base at J; junction bases unmatched: 10. CDR3 length equals 16 residues. Germline CDR1 reads SGHNT; CDR2 reads YYREEE (reference sequence). CDR3 protein: CASRLSTGGANTEAFF. DNA of the CDR3: TGTGCCAGCAGGCTCTCTACAGGGGGAGCGAACACTGAAGCTTTCTTT.

The chain uses TRBV6-6 and TRBJ2-5; D gene ambiguous. This CDR3 is built from 12 residues. The V end was cut by 6 bases, the J end by 5 bases, with 10 bases between. Germline V gene sequence: CDR1 MNHNY, CDR2 SVGAGI (reference sequence). CDR3 bases: TGTGCCAGCAGCCCTCTCGGGGAGACCCAGTACTTC. Translation: CASSPLGETQYF.

In its sample, this clone was seen a few times. The chain uses TRBV7-9 and TRBJ2-1, with 11 bases fitting TRBD1. Germline-derived CDR1 and CDR2 are SEHNR and FQNEAQ (reference sequence). The trim removed 5 bases at V and 6 bases at J, leaving 6 bases unmatched. The CDR3 consists of 15 residues. For the CDR3, the DNA is TGTGCCAGCAGCATGGACAGGGGGCCTCCCAATGAGCAGTTCTTC. Its protein product is CASSMDRGPPNEQFF.

The genes are TRBV4-3 and TRBJ1-1, with 9 bases fitting TRBD1. V trimming: 4 bases; J trimming: 2 bases; junction bases outside the gene matches: 8. The V gene's germline CDR1 is LGHNA and CDR2 YSLEER. This CDR3 is 16 amino acids long. The CDR3, as DNA: TGCGCCAGCAGCCCGGGGACGGACAGGGGAAACACTGAAGCTTTCTTT. The encoded protein is CASSPGTDRGNTEAFF.

CDR3 residues: CASSRPGLAVTDTQYF. DNA for the CDR3: TGCGCCAGCAGCCGCCCGGGACTAGCGGTCACAGATACGCAGTATTTT. V and J are TRBV5-1 and TRBJ2-3, with TRBD2 matching over 11 bases. The CDR3 contains 16 residues. Germline values: CDR1 SGHRS, CDR2 YFSETQ. The V gene end was trimmed by 4 bases and the J gene end by 2 bases; junction bases not matched to a gene: 6. The variable domain in full, completed from reference TRBV5-1 and TRBJ2-3, reads KAGVTQTPRYLIKTRGQQVTLSCSPISGHRSVSWYQQTPGQGLQFLFEYFSETQRNKGNFPGRFSGRQFSNSRSEMNVSTLELGDSALYLCASSRPGLAVTDTQYFGPGTRLTVL.

The chain couples TRBV28 to TRBJ2-1; D call uncertain. V was trimmed by 8 bases and J by 3 bases, leaving 11 bases between them. The CDR3 has 13 residues. CDR1 is MDHEN, CDR2 SYDVKM, per germline. CDR3 DNA sequence: TGTGCCAGCGGACGTAGGATCTACAATGAGCAGTTCTTC. Protein: CASGRRIYNEQFF.

J is TRBJ2-5 and V is TRBV7-2, with D maybe TRBD1 (6 bases). V lost 5 bases to trimming and J lost 5 bases, with 15 bases between them. The CDR3 covers 14 residues. CDR1 SGHTA and CDR2 FQGNSA come from the germline V gene. The chain's CDR3 is CASSPVGAMETQYF. The CDR3 DNA reads TGTGCCAGCAGCCCCGTGGGGGCGATGGAGACCCAGTACTTC.

This clone was seen a few times. The rearrangement links TRBV7-9 to TRBJ2-1, with D tentatively TRBD2 (5 bases). Between the trimmed V and J ends, which lost 6 bases and 0 bases, there was a span of 18 bases. In germline, CDR1 is SEHNR, CDR2 FQNEAQ (reference sequence). The CDR3 has 17 residues. CDR3: CASRSPIKRSSYNEQFF. Here the CDR3 DNA reads TGTGCCAGCAGAAGCCCGATAAAGCGGAGCTCCTACAATGAGCAGTTCTTC.

The chain joins TRBV6-1 to TRBJ2-6; D call uncertain. Trimming pared 5 bases from V and 2 bases from J, leaving 7 bases between. Per germline, CDR1 MNHNS and CDR2 SASEGT. The CDR3 contains 14 residues. CDR3 in DNA: TGTGCCAGCAGTTTGAATCCTGGGGCCAACGTCCTGACTTTC. This translates into CASSLNPGANVLTF.

The J gene is TRBJ2-3, the V gene TRBV30, with 7 bases that match TRBD2. Germline CDR1 is GTSNPN and CDR2 is SVGIG (reference sequence). V gave up 5 bases and J gave up 0 bases; unmatched junction bases: 17. There are 18 residues in the CDR3. The CDR3 DNA reads TGTGCCTGGCGAAGACCGCTCCCGGGACTACCTAGCACAGATACGCAGTATTTT. This gives the protein CAWRRPLPGLPSTDTQYF.

The chain joins TRBV27 to TRBJ2-1; tentatively, D is TRBD1 or TRBD2 (6 bases each). The length of the CDR3 is 17 residues. Trimming removed 7 bases from V and 4 bases from J, with 23 bases in between. Germline lookup yields CDR1 MNHEY and CDR2 SMNVEV (reference sequence). CDR3 sequence: CASTPDRTGLLYNEQFF. CDR3 DNA: TGTGCCAGCACCCCAGACAGGACGGGACTTCTATACAATGAGCAGTTCTTC.

This clone was counted between two and nine times. This rearrangement joins TRBV30 to TRBJ2-7; D unresolved. Trimming shortened V by 0 bases and J by 5 bases, and 17 bases separated the two germline ends. This CDR3 is 15 amino acids long. The germline V gene has CDR1 GTSNPN and CDR2 SVGIG (reference sequence). For the CDR3, the DNA is TGTGCCTGGAGTGTAAGACCGGAGCCGAGGAACGAGCAGTACTTC. The encoded protein is CAWSVRPEPRNEQYF.

V is TRBV9 and J is TRBJ2-1; the D is unclear. Per the germline V gene, CDR1 is SGDLS and CDR2 is YYNGEE. The ends were cut back, 2 bases at V and 10 bases at J, with 10 bases in the middle. The CDR3 loop spans 12 amino acids. The CDR3, as DNA: TGTGCCAGCAGCGTGGCCCAAAGGGAGCAGTTCTTC. This gives the protein CASSVAQREQFF.

The J gene is TRBJ2-7, the V gene TRBV9; TRBD2 aligns across 9 bases. The V and J ends lost 2 bases and 3 bases, in that order; junction bases with no gene match: 6. Germline V gene sequence: CDR1 SGDLS, CDR2 YYNGEE. CDR3 length: 15 residues. As DNA, the CDR3 is TGTGCCAGCAGCGTGACTAGCGGAGCTGTCTACGAGCAGTACTTC. Translated, it gives CASSVTSGAVYEQYF. The full variable domain, in which reference TRBV9 and TRBJ2-7 provide the parts outside the CDR3, is DSGVTQTPKHLITATGQRVTLRCSPRSGDLSVYWYQQSLDQGLQFLIQYYNGEERAKGNILERFSAQQFPDLHSELNLSSLELGDSALYFCASSVTSGAVYEQYFGPGTRLTVT.

The chain employs TRBV9 and TRBJ2-7; D is possibly TRBD2 (5 bases). The CDR3 is 16 amino acids. V was clipped by 2 bases and J by 2 bases, with 17 bases between them. The germline CDR1 and CDR2 sequences are SGDLS and YYNGEE. The chain's CDR3 is CASSVSGRVEAYEQYF. CDR3 DNA sequence: TGTGCCAGCAGCGTGAGCGGACGCGTCGAGGCCTACGAGCAGTACTTC. The whole variable domain, remainder taken from reference TRBV9 and TRBJ2-7, is DSGVTQTPKHLITATGQRVTLRCSPRSGDLSVYWYQQSLDQGLQFLIQYYNGEERAKGNILERFSAQQFPDLHSELNLSSLELGDSALYFCASSVSGRVEAYEQYFGPGTRLTVT.

This clone was observed a few times. CDR3 sequence (DNA): TGTGCCAGTAGTTTCGGATCGACAGGGAACACTGAAGCTTTCTTT. Encoded protein: CASSFGSTGNTEAFF. The chain links TRBV19 to TRBJ1-1, with a possible D match to TRBD1 (6 bases). Germline CDR1 reads LNHDA; CDR2 reads SQIVND (reference sequence). This CDR3 spans 15 amino acids. Trimming left V 5 bases short and J 1 base short, with 14 bases between.

This clone was detected only a few times. One end of the junction does not line up with germline, which may come from a read error. The CDR3 coding sequence is TGCACGGTCGGTGCCAAGGACGGTGAGCAGTTCTTC. It specifies CTVGAKDGEQFF. V usage is TRBV7-9 and J usage is TRBJ2-1, with no clear D. CDR1 is SEHNR and CDR2 is FQNEAQ in the germline V gene (reference sequence). The CDR3 extends over 12 amino acids. Filled out from reference TRBV7-9 and TRBJ2-1, the complete variable domain reads DTGVSQNPRHKITKRGQNVTFRCDPISEHNRLYWYRQTLGQGPEFLTYFQNEAQLEKSRLLSDRFSAERPKGSFSTLEIQRTEQGDSAMYLCTVGAKDGEQFFGPGTRLTVL.

This clone has more than one count but fewer than ten. V usage is TRBV5-1 and J usage is TRBJ1-2; D call uncertain. Trimming removed 9 bases at V and 10 bases at J, with 19 bases between. This CDR3 contains 12 residues. CDR1 and CDR2 (germline): SGHRS, YFSETQ. The CDR3 here is CATIPQRVDYTF. In DNA, the CDR3 is TGCGCCACAATACCTCAGAGAGTAGACTACACCTTC.

This clone has more than one count but fewer than ten. The V and J genes are TRBV28 and TRBJ2-7, with TRBD1 matching over 9 bases. The CDR3 is made up of 15 amino acids. Germline lookup yields CDR1 MDHEN and CDR2 SYDVKM. V dropped 4 bases and J dropped 2; count of bases not matched to a gene: 6. The CDR3 bases are TGTGCCAGCAGTTCTGGACAGGGGCCCCCCTACGAGCAGTACTTC. Translating gives CASSSGQGPPYEQYF. The entire variable domain, with the rest obtained from reference TRBV28 and TRBJ2-7, is as follows: DVKVTQSSRYLVKRTGEKVFLECVQDMDHENMFWYRQDPGLGLRLIYFSYDVKMKEKGDIPEGYSVSREKKERFSLILESASTNQTSMYLCASSSGQGPPYEQYFGPGTRLTVT.